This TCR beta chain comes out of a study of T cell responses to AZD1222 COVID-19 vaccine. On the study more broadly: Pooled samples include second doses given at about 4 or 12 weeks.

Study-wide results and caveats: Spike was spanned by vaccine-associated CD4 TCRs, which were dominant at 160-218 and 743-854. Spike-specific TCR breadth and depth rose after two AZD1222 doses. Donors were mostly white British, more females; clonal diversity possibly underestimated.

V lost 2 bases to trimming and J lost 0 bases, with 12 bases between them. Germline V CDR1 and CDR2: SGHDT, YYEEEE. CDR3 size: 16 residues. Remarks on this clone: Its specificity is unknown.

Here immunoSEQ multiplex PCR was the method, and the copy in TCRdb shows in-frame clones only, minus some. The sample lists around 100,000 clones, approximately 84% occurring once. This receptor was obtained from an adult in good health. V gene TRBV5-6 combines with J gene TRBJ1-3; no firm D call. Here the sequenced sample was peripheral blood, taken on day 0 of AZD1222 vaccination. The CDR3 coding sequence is TGTGCCAGCAGCTTTAAACCGAGCAGCTCTGGAAACACCATATATTTT. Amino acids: CASSFKPSSSGNTIYF.